Following are 9 T cell receptor beta chains from one sample sequenced in a study of T cells in Graves' hyperthyroidism and ophthalmopathy. From RNA transcripts, TCR beta CDR3 regions were amplified. TCR CDR3 regions were first amplified by RT-PCR with HTBI primers. TCRdb re-analysed the multiplex PCR reads in MiXCR, keeping a single row per CDR3 protein. The table records a few hundred thousand distinct CDR3 sequences, 15% to 19% of them present only once. The material sequenced was blood. All receptors come from a woman aged 25 to 45 with Graves' hyperthyroidism.

In its sample, this clonotype was seen many times. The chain links TRBV6-2 or TRBV6-3 to TRBJ2-3; 12 bases fit TRBD2. Germline CDR1 reads MNHEY; CDR2 reads SVGEGT. The CDR3 is 17 residues long. V shed 2 bases and J 2 bases; nucleotides not matched to a gene: 5. The CDR3 sequence is CASSYGRTSGTTDTQYF. The CDR3 DNA reads as TGTGCCAGCAGTTACGGGCGGACTAGCGGGACCACAGATACGCAGTATTTT.

At least ten counts were recorded for this clonotype. This chain joins TRBV7-6 and TRBJ2-3; 16 bases map to TRBD2. The germline V gene has CDR1 SGHVS and CDR2 FNYEAQ. The CDR3 sequence is 17 residues long. J was trimmed by 6 bases and V by 4 bases; bases with no gene match: 7. The CDR3 region has the DNA TGTGCCAGCAGCTCGGGACTAGCGGGAGGGCCTGTGGATACGCAGTATTTT. Translating gives CASSSGLAGGPVDTQYF.

Many counts were recorded for this clonotype. The J gene is TRBJ2-7, the V gene TRBV7-2; 10 positions agree with TRBD2. CDR1 is SGHTA, CDR2 FQGNSA, per germline. The CDR3 runs to 14 residues. The trim removed 6 bases at V and 5 bases at J, leaving 7 bases unmatched. CDR3 DNA: TGTGCCAGCAGAGGGACTAGCGTTTACCACGAGCAGTACTTC. Its protein product is CASRGTSVYHEQYF.

This clonotype was detected ten times or more. The chain links TRBV6-1 to TRBJ2-7; 8 positions agree with TRBD2. This CDR3 has 14 residues. The junction had 10 bases not matched to a gene; V was cut back by 5 bases and J by 7 bases. From germline, CDR1 is MNHNS and CDR2 SASEGT. CDR3 loop: CASSRDSRGGEQYF. Written as DNA, the CDR3 is TGTGCCAGCAGTCGGGACTCACGGGGGGGTGAGCAGTACTTC.

This clonotype has a single count. The chain joins TRBV5-1 to TRBJ1-3; D perhaps matches TRBD1 (6 bases). The CDR3 contains 15 residues. Per the germline V gene, CDR1 is SGHRS and CDR2 is YFSETQ. The germline V and J ends were trimmed by 5 bases and 0 bases, with 12 bases remaining between them. The CDR3 spells CASSLGQRSGNTIYF. The CDR3 coding sequence is TGCGCCAGCAGTCTTGGACAGCGCTCTGGAAACACCATATATTTT.

As for this clonotype: A much bigger clone sits one base away, suggesting this may be a read error. The CDR3 bases are TGTGCCAGCAGCCTCAGCCGGGGGAACTACAATGGGCAGTTCTTC. Protein product: CASSLSRGNYNGQFF. The chain recombines TRBV5-5 with TRBJ2-1; D possibly corresponds to TRBD2 (6 bases). The germline V gene encodes CDR1 SGHKS and CDR2 YYEKEE (reference sequence). The CDR3 has 15 residues.

DNA of the CDR3: TGTGCCATCAGTGATGGACAGGGTTCGTACGAGCAGTACTTC. This sequence encodes CAISDGQGSYEQYF. V gene TRBV10-3 combines with J gene TRBJ2-7; TRBD1 matches 8 bases. V was pared by 3 bases and J by 4 bases, with 5 bases of the junction left unmatched. Per germline, CDR1 ENHRY and CDR2 SYGVKD. The length of the CDR3 is 14 residues.

V usage is TRBV20-1 and J usage is TRBJ1-2; 8 nucleotides align to TRBD1. The CDR3 has 15 amino acids. CDR1 is DFQATT and CDR2 is SNEGSKA in the germline V gene (reference sequence). V lost 1 base and J lost 7; bases outside the gene matches: 11. CDR3 sequence (DNA): TGCAGTGCTAGAGGGGACAGGTTGCTTACCGGTGGCTACACCTTC. Its protein product is CSARGDRLLTGGYTF.

This clonotype was seen repeatedly, ten times or more. The CDR3 loop reads CASSIGTGDEKLFF. The CDR3 DNA is TGTGCCAGCAGCATCGGGACAGGTGATGAAAAACTGTTTTTT. This chain joins TRBV12-3 or TRBV12-4 and TRBJ1-4, with 8 positions matching TRBD1. Trimming at V came to 6 bases and at J to 6 bases, leaving 6 bases not matched to a gene. The CDR3 has 14 amino acids.